This TCR beta chain was sequenced in a study of patients and donors after allogeneic stem cell transplantation. Via MiXCR, TCRdb re-called the RT-PCR reads, giving one row per CDR3 protein. The table lists about a million distinct CDR3 sequences, approximately 19% of them singletons. This sequence originates from a human donor who was either an allogeneic HSCT recipient or a stem cell or donor lymphocyte infusion donor (not recorded which). It is not recorded whose cells these are; they may come from a transplant donor. The sample comprised blood, either unsorted or a sorted T cell fraction (not recorded which).

The CDR3 coding sequence is TGCGCCAGCAGGGAATTCGGGTCAAGAGGGGAAAAACTGTTTTTT. Translation: CASREFGSRGEKLFF. V usage is TRBV5-1 and J usage is TRBJ1-4; no clear D gene. From germline, CDR1 is SGHRS and CDR2 YFSETQ. V lost 5 bases to trimming and J lost 8 bases, with 19 bases between them. The CDR3 has 15 amino acids. Full variable domain (remainder filled in from reference TRBV5-1 and TRBJ1-4): KAGVTQTPRYLIKTRGQQVTLSCSPISGHRSVSWYQQTPGQGLQFLFEYFSETQRNKGNFPGRFSGRQFSNSRSEMNVSTLELGDSALYLCASREFGSRGEKLFFGSGTQLSVL.